A selection of T cell receptor beta chains follows, all from one sample in a study of control samples from healthy donors and cancer patients. The data were produced by immunoSEQ multiplex PCR, yet TCRdb's version contains in-frame clones alone and is incomplete. The sample holds over 150,000 clones, approximately 93% seen once. The sample taken for sequencing was blood. These receptors all stem from a man in his forties in good health. CDR3s include the opening cysteine and the closing phenylalanine or tryptophan. A D gene is named only where the DNA matches it firmly. Some rows mark clone size as missing; the rest say once, few, many or name a class of expanded clone.

abundance,d_gene,v_gene,j_gene,CDR3aa,CDR3nt
NA,NA,TRBV2,TRBJ1-2,CASTGNGRGNYGYTF,TGTGCCAGCACCGGCAACGGCCGCGGAAACTATGGCTACACCTTC
once,TRBD2,TRBV7-2,TRBJ2-7,CASSLVAGFYEQYF,TGTGCCAGCAGCTTAGTAGCGGGCTTCTACGAGCAGTACTTC
NA,NA,TRBV30,TRBJ1-5,CAWSEGYQPQHF,TGTGCCTGGAGTGAGGGGTATCAGCCCCAGCATTTT
NA,TRBD1,TRBV6-5,TRBJ1-3,CASSYRGLGNTIYF,TGTGCCAGCAGCTACAGGGGGCTTGGAAACACCATATATTTT
NA,NA,TRBV4-1,TRBJ2-7,CASSQDHPGDYEQYF,TGCGCCAGCAGCCAAGATCACCCAGGGGACTACGAGCAGTACTTC
NA,NA,TRBV11-3,TRBJ2-5,CASSPGGAQETQYF,TGTGCCAGCAGCCCAGGGGGGGCCCAAGAGACCCAGTACTTC
NA,NA,TRBV7-9,TRBJ1-2,CASSLGAGSGYTF,TGTGCCAGCAGCTTAGGGGCAGGGTCCGGCTACACCTTC
NA,NA,TRBV19,TRBJ1-6,CASSMGEWGSPLHF,TGTGCCAGTAGTATGGGGGAATGGGGGTCACCCCTCCACTTT
NA,NA,TRBV27,TRBJ2-7,CASSLDFQSSYEQYF,TGTGCCAGCAGTTTGGACTTCCAGAGCTCCTACGAGCAGTACTTC
once,NA,TRBV28,TRBJ1-4,CASRKGQGQIEKLFF,TGTGCCAGCCGCAAAGGACAAGGGCAGATTGAAAAACTGTTTTTT
NA,NA,TRBV2,TRBJ2-7,CASSTPYEQYF,TGTGCCAGCAGTACCCCATACGAGCAGTACTTC
once,NA,TRBV28,TRBJ1-1,CASSLRRATEAFF,TGTGCCAGCAGTTTAAGGAGGGCCACTGAAGCTTTCTTT
NA,NA,TRBV27,TRBJ2-3,CASSLSIWDHTQYF,TGTGCCAGCAGTTTATCGATTTGGGATCATACGCAGTATTTT
NA,TRBD1,TRBV9,TRBJ1-6,CASSPGTGENSPLHF,TGTGCCAGCAGCCCAGGGACAGGGGAAAATTCACCCCTCCACTTT
NA,NA,TRBV4-1,TRBJ1-6,CASSLGGEGSPLHF,TGCGCCAGCAGCCTCGGAGGGGAGGGTTCACCCCTCCACTTT
NA,NA,TRBV2,TRBJ1-1,CASSDRGMSTEAFF,TGTGCCAGCAGTGACAGGGGTATGTCCACTGAAGCTTTCTTT
NA,TRBD1,TRBV27,TRBJ1-1,CASSPTGGNTEAFF,TGTGCCAGCAGTCCCACAGGGGGGAACACTGAAGCTTTCTTT
NA,NA,TRBV15,TRBJ2-1,CATSRVRGPYNEQFF,TGTGCCACCAGCAGAGTTCGGGGGCCCTACAATGAGCAGTTCTTC
NA,TRBD2,TRBV20-1,TRBJ2-1,CSASGQRGRTVQFF,TGCAGTGCTAGTGGTCAGCGGGGGCGCACTGTGCAGTTCTTC
few,NA,TRBV5-4,TRBJ2-3,CASSKPGRAATDTQYF,TGTGCCAGCAGCAAACCGGGACGGGCGGCGACAGATACGCAGTATTTT
NA,TRBD1,TRBV19,TRBJ1-2,CATGQGLDGYTF,TGTGCCACGGGACAGGGTTTAGATGGCTACACCTTC
NA,TRBD1,TRBV24-1,TRBJ2-1,CATSDPWTGGGYEQFF,TGTGCCACCAGTGACCCTTGGACAGGGGGAGGTTATGAGCAGTTCTTC
NA,TRBD1,TRBV5-1,TRBJ1-2,CASSLEGQGNGYTF,TGCGCCAGCAGCTTGGAGGGACAGGGGAATGGCTACACCTTC
NA,NA,TRBV3-1/TRBV3-2,TRBJ1-1,CASSQGTLNTEAFF,TGTGCCAGCAGCCAAGGGACGCTGAACACTGAAGCTTTCTTT
once,NA,TRBV28,TRBJ1-5,CASSNPDHPNQPQHF,TGTGCCAGCAGTAACCCGGACCACCCCAATCAGCCCCAGCATTTT